The clone carrying this T cell receptor (beta chain) was found once. Its target is unknown. The sample belongs to a study of high-grade serous ovarian cancer treatment subgroups. Study results and caveats: Higher neoantigen levels went with greater TCR clonal relatedness. These tumor repertoires lack spatial information from bulk sequencing. Same-patient tumor repertoires overlapped at roughly 0.095 to 0.79; different patients barely overlapped.

Libraries were prepared by immunoSEQ multiplex PCR; TCRdb keeps only in-frame clonotypes and omits some of them. The profile covers about 12,000 clones, with 88% appearing a single time and approximately 2.9% taken by the ten largest. Tumor samples were taken before definitive surgery or chemotherapy. Sequencing input: tumor tissue. This clonotype was obtained from a human donor with high-grade serous ovarian cancer.

The chain's CDR3 is CASSQSYHEQYF. The DNA of the CDR3 is TGCGCCAGCAGCCAGTCTTACCACGAGCAGTACTTC. V usage is TRBV5-1 and J usage is TRBJ2-7; no reliable D call. The V end was cut by 4 bases, the J end by 5 bases, with 10 bases between. The CDR3 totals 12 residues. CDR1 is SGHRS, CDR2 YFSETQ, per germline.